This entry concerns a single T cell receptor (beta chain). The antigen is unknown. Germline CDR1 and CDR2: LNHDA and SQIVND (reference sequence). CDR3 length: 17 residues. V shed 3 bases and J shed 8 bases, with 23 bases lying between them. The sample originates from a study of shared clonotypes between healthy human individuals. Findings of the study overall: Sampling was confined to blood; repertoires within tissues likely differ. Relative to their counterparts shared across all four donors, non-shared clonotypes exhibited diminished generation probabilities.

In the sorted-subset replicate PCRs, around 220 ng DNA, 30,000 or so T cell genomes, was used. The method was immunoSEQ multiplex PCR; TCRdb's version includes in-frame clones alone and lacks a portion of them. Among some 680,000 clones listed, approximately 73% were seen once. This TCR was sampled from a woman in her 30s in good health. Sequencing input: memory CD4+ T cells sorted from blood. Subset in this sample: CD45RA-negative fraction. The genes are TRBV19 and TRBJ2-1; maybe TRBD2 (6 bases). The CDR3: CASSMGRLGGGLHEQFF. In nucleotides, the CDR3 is TGTGCCAGTAGTATGGGCCGGTTGGGGGGAGGTCTCCATGAGCAGTTCTTC.